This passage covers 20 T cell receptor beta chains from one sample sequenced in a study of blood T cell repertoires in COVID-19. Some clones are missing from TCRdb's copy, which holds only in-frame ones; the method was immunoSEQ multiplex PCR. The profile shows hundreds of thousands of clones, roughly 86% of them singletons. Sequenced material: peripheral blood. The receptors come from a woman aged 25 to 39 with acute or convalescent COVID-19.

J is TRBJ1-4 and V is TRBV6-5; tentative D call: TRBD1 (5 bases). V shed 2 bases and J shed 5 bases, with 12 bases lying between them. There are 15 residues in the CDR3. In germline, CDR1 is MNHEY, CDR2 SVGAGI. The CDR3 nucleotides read TGTGCCAGCAGTTACAGTCAGGGATTGAATGAAAAACTGTTTTTT. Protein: CASSYSQGLNEKLFF.

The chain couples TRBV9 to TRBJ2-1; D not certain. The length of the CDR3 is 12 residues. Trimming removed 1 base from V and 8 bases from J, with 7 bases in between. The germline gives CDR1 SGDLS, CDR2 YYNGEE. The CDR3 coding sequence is TGTGCCAGCAGCGTAATGTTAGATGAGCAGTTCTTC. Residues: CASSVMLDEQFF.

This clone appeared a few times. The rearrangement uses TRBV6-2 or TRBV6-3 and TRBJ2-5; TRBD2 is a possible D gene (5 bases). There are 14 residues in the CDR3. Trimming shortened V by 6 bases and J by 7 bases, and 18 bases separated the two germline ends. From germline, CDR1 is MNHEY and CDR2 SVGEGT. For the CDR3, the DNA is TGTGCCAGCAGCCCGACTACTGTGGTAGGGACCCAGTACTTC. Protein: CASSPTTVVGTQYF.

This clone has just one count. CDR3 amino acids: CASSLVWLQGTEQFF. DNA of the CDR3: TGTGCCAGCAGCTTAGTTTGGTTACAGGGAACTGAGCAGTTCTTC. This chain uses TRBV7-6 with TRBJ2-1; possibly TRBD1 for D (6 bases). The germline V gene has CDR1 SGHVS and CDR2 FNYEAQ. The CDR3 has 15 residues. Trimming took off 1 base at V and 9 bases at J, with 16 bases between the two ends.

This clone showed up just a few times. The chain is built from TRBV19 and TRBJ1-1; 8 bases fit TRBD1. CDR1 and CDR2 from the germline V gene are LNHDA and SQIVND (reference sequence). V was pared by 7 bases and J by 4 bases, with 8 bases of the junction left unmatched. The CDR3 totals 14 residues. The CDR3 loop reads CASTDRGGSTEAFF. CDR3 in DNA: TGTGCCAGTACCGACAGGGGCGGGAGCACTGAAGCTTTCTTT.

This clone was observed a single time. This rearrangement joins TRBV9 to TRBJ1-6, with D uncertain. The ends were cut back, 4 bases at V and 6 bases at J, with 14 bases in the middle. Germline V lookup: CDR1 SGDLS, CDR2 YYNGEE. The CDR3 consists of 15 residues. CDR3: CASSPSGQSNSPLHF. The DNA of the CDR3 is TGTGCCAGCAGCCCAAGCGGGCAGAGTAATTCACCCCTCCACTTT.

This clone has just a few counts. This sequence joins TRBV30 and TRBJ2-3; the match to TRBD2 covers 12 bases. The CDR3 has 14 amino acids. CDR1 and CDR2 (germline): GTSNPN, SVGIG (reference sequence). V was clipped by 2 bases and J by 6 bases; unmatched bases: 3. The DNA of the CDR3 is TGTGCCTGGAGTTTTGGACTAGCGGGGGATACGCAGTATTTT. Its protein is CAWSFGLAGDTQYF.

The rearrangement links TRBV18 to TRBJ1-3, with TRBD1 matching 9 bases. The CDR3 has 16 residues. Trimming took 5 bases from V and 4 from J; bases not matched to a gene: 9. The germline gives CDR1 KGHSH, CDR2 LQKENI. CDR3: CASSNRDRVDGNTIYF. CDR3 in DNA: TGTGCCAGCTCAAACCGGGACAGGGTTGACGGAAACACCATATATTTT.

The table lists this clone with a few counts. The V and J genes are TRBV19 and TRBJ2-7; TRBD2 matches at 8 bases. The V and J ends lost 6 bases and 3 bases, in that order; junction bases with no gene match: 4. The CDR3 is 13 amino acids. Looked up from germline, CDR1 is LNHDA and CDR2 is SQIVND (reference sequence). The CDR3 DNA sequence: TGTGCCAGTAGCTTGACTAGCGTCTACGAGCAGTACTTC. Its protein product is CASSLTSVYEQYF.

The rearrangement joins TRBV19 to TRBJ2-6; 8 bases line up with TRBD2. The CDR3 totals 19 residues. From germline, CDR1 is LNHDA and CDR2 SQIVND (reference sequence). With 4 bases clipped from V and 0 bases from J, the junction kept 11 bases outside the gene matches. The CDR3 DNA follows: TGTGCCAGTAGTAGGACTAGCACTGATCCAATCTCTGGGGCCAACGTCCTGACTTTC. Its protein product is CASSRTSTDPISGANVLTF.

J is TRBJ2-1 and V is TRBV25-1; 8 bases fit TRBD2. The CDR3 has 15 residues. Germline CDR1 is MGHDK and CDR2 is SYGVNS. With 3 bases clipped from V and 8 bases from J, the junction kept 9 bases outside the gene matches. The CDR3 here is CASSEWTSSSHEQFF. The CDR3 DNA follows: TGTGCCAGCAGTGAGTGGACTAGCTCTTCCCATGAGCAGTTCTTC.

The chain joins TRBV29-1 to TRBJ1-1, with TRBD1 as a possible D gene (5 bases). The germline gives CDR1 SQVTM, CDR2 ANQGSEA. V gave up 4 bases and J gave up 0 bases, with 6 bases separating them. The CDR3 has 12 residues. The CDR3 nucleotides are TGCAGCGTTGCAGGGCTGAACACTGAAGCTTTCTTT. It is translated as CSVAGLNTEAFF.

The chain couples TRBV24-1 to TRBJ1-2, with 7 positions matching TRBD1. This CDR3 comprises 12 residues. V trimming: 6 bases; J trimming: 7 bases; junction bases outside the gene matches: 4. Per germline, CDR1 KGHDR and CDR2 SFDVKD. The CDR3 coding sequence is TGTGCCACCAGTAGAGGGGGCGGTGGCTACACCTTC. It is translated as CATSRGGGGYTF.

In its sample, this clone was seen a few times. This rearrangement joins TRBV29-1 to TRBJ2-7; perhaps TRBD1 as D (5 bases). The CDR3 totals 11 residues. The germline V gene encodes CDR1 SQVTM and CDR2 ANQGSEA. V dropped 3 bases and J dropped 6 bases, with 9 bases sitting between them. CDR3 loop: CSVEGRGEQYF. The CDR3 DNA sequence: TGCAGCGTTGAGGGAAGGGGCGAGCAGTACTTC.

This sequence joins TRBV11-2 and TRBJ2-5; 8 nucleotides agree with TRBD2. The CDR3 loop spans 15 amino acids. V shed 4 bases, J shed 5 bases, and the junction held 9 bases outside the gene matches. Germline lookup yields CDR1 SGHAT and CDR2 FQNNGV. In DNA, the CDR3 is TGTGCCAGCAGCTCAAGCGGGAGAGTTTTGGAGACCCAGTACTTC. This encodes CASSSSGRVLETQYF.

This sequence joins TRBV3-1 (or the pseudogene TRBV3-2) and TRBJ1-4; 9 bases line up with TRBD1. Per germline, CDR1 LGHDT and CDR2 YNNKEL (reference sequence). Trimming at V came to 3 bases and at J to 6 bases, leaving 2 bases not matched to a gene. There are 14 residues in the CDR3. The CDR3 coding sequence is TGTGCCAGCAGCCAGACAGGGGGAGATGAAAAACTGTTTTTT. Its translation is CASSQTGGDEKLFF.

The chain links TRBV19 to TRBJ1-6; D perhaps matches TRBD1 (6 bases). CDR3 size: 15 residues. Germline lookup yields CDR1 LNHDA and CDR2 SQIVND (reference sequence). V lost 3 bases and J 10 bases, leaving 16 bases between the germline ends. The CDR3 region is CASSIHKTGPSPLHF. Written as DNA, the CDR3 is TGTGCCAGTAGTATCCATAAAACAGGGCCCTCACCCCTCCACTTT.

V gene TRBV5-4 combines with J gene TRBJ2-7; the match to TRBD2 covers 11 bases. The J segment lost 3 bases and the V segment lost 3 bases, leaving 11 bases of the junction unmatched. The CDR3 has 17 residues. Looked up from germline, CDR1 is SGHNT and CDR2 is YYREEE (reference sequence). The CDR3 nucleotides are TGTGCCAGCAGCTCCGGGACTAGCGGCCTCGCGAACTACGAGCAGTACTTC. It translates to CASSSGTSGLANYEQYF.

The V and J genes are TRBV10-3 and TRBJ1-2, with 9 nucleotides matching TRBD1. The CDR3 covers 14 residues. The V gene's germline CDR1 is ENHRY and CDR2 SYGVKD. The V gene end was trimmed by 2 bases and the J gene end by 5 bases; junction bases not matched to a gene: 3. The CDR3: CAISEDRGAYGYTF. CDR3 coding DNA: TGTGCCATCAGTGAGGACAGGGGGGCGTATGGCTACACCTTC.

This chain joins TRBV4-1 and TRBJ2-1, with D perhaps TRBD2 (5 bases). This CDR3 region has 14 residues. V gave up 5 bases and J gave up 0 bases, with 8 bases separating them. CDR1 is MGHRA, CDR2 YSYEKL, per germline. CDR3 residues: CASSTRDSYNEQFF. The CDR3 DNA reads TGCGCCAGCAGCACCCGGGACTCCTACAATGAGCAGTTCTTC.